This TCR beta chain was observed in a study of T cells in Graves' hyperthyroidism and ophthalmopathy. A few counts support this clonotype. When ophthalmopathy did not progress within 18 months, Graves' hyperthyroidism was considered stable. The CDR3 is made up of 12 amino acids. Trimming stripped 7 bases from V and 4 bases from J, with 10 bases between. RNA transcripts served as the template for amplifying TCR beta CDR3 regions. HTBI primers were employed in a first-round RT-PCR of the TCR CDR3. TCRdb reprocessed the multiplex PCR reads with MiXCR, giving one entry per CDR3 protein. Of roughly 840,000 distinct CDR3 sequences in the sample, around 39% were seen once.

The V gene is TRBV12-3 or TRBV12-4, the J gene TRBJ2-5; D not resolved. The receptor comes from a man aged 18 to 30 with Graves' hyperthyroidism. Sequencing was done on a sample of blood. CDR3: CASKSGGETQYF. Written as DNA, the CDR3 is TGTGCCAGCAAGTCTGGCGGAGAGACCCAGTACTTC.